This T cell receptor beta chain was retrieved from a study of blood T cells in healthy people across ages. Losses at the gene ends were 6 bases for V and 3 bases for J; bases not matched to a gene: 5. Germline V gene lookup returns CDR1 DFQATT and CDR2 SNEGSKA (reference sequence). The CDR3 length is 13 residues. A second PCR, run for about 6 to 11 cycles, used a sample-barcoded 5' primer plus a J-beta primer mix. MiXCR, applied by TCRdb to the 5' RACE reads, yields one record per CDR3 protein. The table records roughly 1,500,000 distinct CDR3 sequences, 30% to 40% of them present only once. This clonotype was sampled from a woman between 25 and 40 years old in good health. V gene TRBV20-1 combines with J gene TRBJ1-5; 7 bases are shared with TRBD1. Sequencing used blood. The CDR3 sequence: CSAATGPNQPQHF. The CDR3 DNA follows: TGCAGTGCCGCGACAGGGCCCAATCAGCCCCAGCATTTT.